A single sample is the source of the 11 T cell receptor beta chains below, sequenced in a study of cytomegalovirus exposure and HLA in healthy donors (dated by TCRdb to about 2017). Libraries were made using the immunoSEQ multiplex PCR assay. A mixture of 60 forward primers for TCR Vbeta segments and 13 reverse primers for TCR Jbeta segments was used in the multiplex PCR. TCRdb obtained this table from immuneACCESS and retained in-frame rearrangements with V and J assigned. These tables miss some clones; where compared with another copy, unresolved V genes account for less than half of the shortfall, and the remainder is unexplained. This sample holds about 180,000 clones; 82% were observed only once. The ten largest account for more than 1.5% of the sample. The sequencing input was PBMCs. The source of these receptors is a man in his forties in good health and CMV-seronegative.

This clone was detected only once. This sequence joins TRBV2 and TRBJ2-7; weak D call: TRBD1 (5 bases). The ends were cut back, 6 bases at V and 0 bases at J, with 12 bases in the middle. Germline CDR1 SNHLY, CDR2 FYNNEI. The CDR3 has 14 residues. The CDR3 DNA reads as TGTGCCAGCAGAGCGACAGCAACCTCCTACGAGCAGTACTTC. It encodes CASRATATSYEQYF.

This chain connects TRBV5-1 to TRBJ1-1; 7 nucleotides match TRBD1. V dropped 0 bases and J dropped 1; count of bases not matched to a gene: 3. The CDR3 extends over 15 amino acids. From germline, CDR1 is SGHRS and CDR2 YFSETQ. This CDR3 reads CASSLGTGANTEAFF. The CDR3 nucleotides are TGCGCCAGCAGCTTGGGTACAGGGGCGAACACTGAAGCTTTCTTT.

This clone was seen just once. The chain combines TRBV10-3 with TRBJ1-3, with D possibly matching TRBD1 (6 bases). This CDR3 contains 14 residues. Germline-derived CDR1 and CDR2 are ENHRY and SYGVKD. Trimming pared 5 bases from V and 7 bases from J, leaving 15 bases between. CDR3 nucleotide sequence: TGTGCCATCAGTCCACAGGGTTCTACCAACACCATATATTTT. The encoded protein is CAISPQGSTNTIYF.

V usage is TRBV7-2 and J usage is TRBJ1-1; D is perhaps TRBD1 (6 bases). CDR3 length equals 16 residues. CDR1 SGHTA and CDR2 FQGNSA come from the germline V gene. V was cut by 2 bases and J by 3 bases, with 16 bases left in between. The CDR3 nucleotides are TGTGCCAGCAGCTTACTCGGTTCAGGGGTGGACACTGAAGCTTTCTTT. It is translated as CASSLLGSGVDTEAFF.

As DNA, the CDR3 is TGTGCCAGCAGCTCCGGGGGAGGTGACTATGGCTACACCTTC. Encoded protein: CASSSGGGDYGYTF. This chain links TRBV7-2 with TRBJ1-2; D perhaps matches TRBD1 (5 bases). V lost 4 bases and J 3 bases, leaving 12 bases between the germline ends. This CDR3 contains 14 residues. Germline CDR1 reads SGHTA; CDR2 reads FQGNSA.

The V gene is TRBV7-9, the J gene TRBJ2-7; no clear D. The germline gives CDR1 SEHNR, CDR2 FQNEAQ (reference sequence). The germline V and J ends were trimmed by 1 base and 3 bases, with 4 bases remaining between them. The length of the CDR3 is 12 residues. CDR3 in DNA: TGTGCCAGCAGCTTAGGGAGCTACGAGCAGTACTTC. This gives the protein CASSLGSYEQYF.

The chain employs TRBV30 and TRBJ1-5; possible D gene TRBD1, 6 bases. Trimming removed 4 bases from V and 6 bases from J, with 16 bases in between. The CDR3 runs 14 residues. Looked up from germline, CDR1 is GTSNPN and CDR2 is SVGIG (reference sequence). The DNA of the CDR3 is TGTGCCTGGAAAGGCAGGGGAAGTACTCAGCCCCAGCATTTT. Its protein is CAWKGRGSTQPQHF.

This clone has just a few counts. The chain uses TRBV6-5 and TRBJ2-7; D is unclear. The CDR3 extends over 15 amino acids. Per the germline V gene, CDR1 is MNHEY and CDR2 is SVGAGI. V shed 0 bases and J shed 6 bases, with 15 bases lying between them. The CDR3 DNA is TGTGCCAGCAGTTACTCGATAAGCCCCTCGGGCGAGCAGTACTTC. Amino acid sequence: CASSYSISPSGEQYF.

This clone was seen more than once but under ten times. The gene calls are TRBV25-1 and TRBJ1-4; 10 bases align to TRBD1. V dropped 4 bases and J dropped 11; count of bases not matched to a gene: 10. The CDR3 is 15 residues long. CDR1 is MGHDK, CDR2 SYGVNS, per germline. CDR3 residues: CASSGTGTGEDKLFF. DNA for the CDR3: TGTGCCAGCAGTGGGACCGGGACAGGGGAGGACAAACTGTTTTTT. Based on the CDR3 plus reference TRBV25-1 and TRBJ1-4, the full variable domain is EADIYQTPRYLVIGTGKKITLECSQTMGHDKMYWYQQDPGMELHLIHYSYGVNSTEKGDLSSESTVSRIRTEHFPLTLESARPSHTSQYLCASSGTGTGEDKLFFGSGTQLSVL.

The chain is built from TRBV7-8 and TRBJ1-1; 7 bases line up with TRBD1. J gave up 0 bases and V 4 bases, and 5 bases lay outside the gene matches. Germline CDR1 reads SGHVS; CDR2 reads FQNEAQ. The CDR3 extends over 15 amino acids. CDR3 protein: CASSSQGVMNTEAFF. The CDR3 nucleotides are TGTGCCAGCAGCTCCCAGGGGGTTATGAACACTGAAGCTTTCTTT.

The sample holds one count of this clone. Other DNA sequences in this sample translate to the same CDR3. The CDR3 region is CASSLAGSYEQYF. Written as DNA, the CDR3 is TGCGCCAGCAGCTTGGCCGGCTCCTACGAGCAGTACTTC. This chain joins TRBV5-1 and TRBJ2-7; D uncertain. The CDR3 has 13 amino acids. V lost 0 bases and J lost 0, with 4 bases in between. Germline V CDR1 and CDR2: SGHRS, YFSETQ. The whole variable domain, filled in from reference TRBV5-1 and TRBJ2-7, reads KAGVTQTPRYLIKTRGQQVTLSCSPISGHRSVSWYQQTPGQGLQFLFEYFSETQRNKGNFPGRFSGRQFSNSRSEMNVSTLELGDSALYLCASSLAGSYEQYFGPGTRLTVT.